A selection of T cell receptor beta chains follows, all from one sample in a study of T cell repertoires in ileal Crohn's disease. Sequencing was performed with immunoSEQ multiplex PCR; in TCRdb, only in-frame clones are kept and a portion is missing. Of some 8,000 clones listed, around 84% are singletons. Sequenced sample: ileal tissue. The receptor set was obtained from an adult with Crohn's disease. Each CDR3 is given without its conserved first and last residue. Part of the rows lack a size; the others show once, few, many or a class for expanded clones.

j_gene: TRBJ2-3
len: 10
v_gene: TRBV2
abundance: .
CDR3aa: ASSEVQLLVN

j_gene: TRBJ2-2
len: 14
v_gene: TRBV11-3
abundance: .
CDR3aa: ASSLGEREGTGELF

j_gene: TRBJ2-7
len: 11
v_gene: TRBV4-1
abundance: .
CDR3aa: ASSQGGRGEQY

j_gene: TRBJ2-3
len: 14
v_gene: TRBV9
abundance: .
CDR3aa: ASSVQGDRVTDTQY

j_gene: TRBJ2-1
len: 13
v_gene: TRBV12-5
abundance: .
CDR3aa: ASGQTVHIYNEQF

j_gene: TRBJ1-5
len: 12
v_gene: TRBV2
abundance: .
CDR3aa: ASSERRNNQPQH

j_gene: TRBJ2-1
len: 13
v_gene: TRBV5-4
abundance: .
CDR3aa: ASSLELARLNEQF

j_gene: TRBJ1-2
len: 14
v_gene: TRBV27
abundance: .
CDR3aa: ASSPSGQRTNYGYT

j_gene: TRBJ2-2
len: 10
v_gene: TRBV7-8
abundance: .
CDR3aa: ASRTGDGELF

j_gene: TRBJ2-7
len: 11
v_gene: TRBV9
abundance: .
CDR3aa: ASRTGWPYEQY

j_gene: TRBJ1-2
len: 14
v_gene: TRBV15
abundance: few
CDR3aa: ATSREQGASHYGYT

j_gene: TRBJ2-5
len: 14
v_gene: TRBV5-1
abundance: few
CDR3aa: ASSLGGQGVQETQY

j_gene: TRBJ2-7
len: 15
v_gene: TRBV27
abundance: .
CDR3aa: ASTPQSPGTGAYEQY

j_gene: TRBJ2-3
len: 14
v_gene: TRBV4-2
abundance: .
CDR3aa: ASSQALREEEDTQY

j_gene: TRBJ1-2
len: 10
v_gene: TRBV2
abundance: .
CDR3aa: ASSELGYGYT

j_gene: TRBJ2-7
len: 12
v_gene: TRBV5-1
abundance: once
CDR3aa: ASSFTAGSYEQY

j_gene: TRBJ2-1
len: 14
v_gene: TRBV19
abundance: .
CDR3aa: ASSKDRTSWGNEQF

j_gene: TRBJ2-7
len: 12
v_gene: TRBV7-2
abundance: .
CDR3aa: ASSFSGSSYEQY

j_gene: TRBJ2-1
len: 10
v_gene: TRBV2
abundance: .
CDR3aa: ASSVGIDEQF

j_gene: TRBJ1-1
len: 11
v_gene: TRBV28
abundance: .
CDR3aa: ASSLLLRTEAF